This T cell receptor (beta chain) originates from a study of blood T cells in healthy people across ages. Germline CDR1 MNHEY, CDR2 SVGAGI. The CDR3 is made up of 13 amino acids. V was cut by 6 bases and J by 1 base, with 9 bases left in between. This clonotype has ten or more counts. A second about 7 to 12 cycle PCR used barcoded and J-beta primers. Every single cDNA molecule received a tag from a template-switch adaptor with 12 random nucleotides. TCRdb used MiXCR to reprocess the 5' RACE reads, holding one entry per CDR3 protein. The sample has hundreds of thousands of distinct CDR3 sequences, under 30% seen once.

The TCR comes from a woman aged 80 or older in good health. The material sequenced was blood. V usage is TRBV6-5 and J usage is TRBJ1-1, with D possibly TRBD1 on 6 matching bases. The CDR3 DNA reads TGTGCCAGCAGAAGGGGGGAGAACACTGAAGCTTTCTTT. Residues: CASRRGENTEAFF.